These T cell receptor beta chains were read from a single sample in a study of cytomegalovirus exposure and HLA in healthy donors. Assay: immunoSEQ multiplex PCR; the TCRdb copy retains only in-frame clones and omits some. Of some 220,000 clones listed, around 78% are singletons. Material for sequencing was PBMCs. All receptors come from a boy under 18 in good health and CMV-seronegative. CDR3s include the opening cysteine and the closing phenylalanine or tryptophan. A D gene is named only where the DNA matches it firmly. A row's size may be missing; if present it is once, few, many or a size class.

D gene,clone size,J gene,V gene,CDR3 protein,CDR3 DNA
TRBD1,few,TRBJ1-6,TRBV19,CASSTDRKESPLHF,TGTGCCAGTAGCACGGACAGGAAAGAGTCACCCCTCCACTTT
.,.,TRBJ1-2,TRBV2,CASSDPPVGCTF,TGTGCCAGCAGTGATCCCCCCGTGGGCTGCACCTTC
TRBD2,.,TRBJ2-1,TRBV5-1,CASSLVPSGRISYNEQFF,TGCGCCAGCAGCTTGGTCCCTAGCGGACGAATCTCCTACAATGAGCAGTTCTTC
TRBD2,once,TRBJ2-1,TRBV6-5,CASSYLAGGNNEQFF,TGTGCCAGCAGCTATCTAGCGGGAGGTAACAATGAGCAGTTCTTC
TRBD2,.,TRBJ2-1,TRBV5-1,CASSLRLAGVNNEQFF,TGCGCCAGCAGCCTAAGACTAGCGGGAGTGAACAATGAGCAGTTCTTC
.,once,TRBJ2-5,TRBV4-1,CASSQTFGTVQETQYF,TGCGCCAGCAGCCAAACTTTCGGAACAGTACAAGAGACCCAGTACTTC
.,.,TRBJ1-3,TRBV5-1,CASSLVGESSGNTIYF,TGCGCCAGCAGCTTGGTCGGAGAGTCCTCTGGAAACACCATATATTTT
.,few,TRBJ2-7,TRBV11-2,CASSSPGAQYF,TGTGCCAGCAGCTCCCCGGGAGCCCAGTACTTC
.,.,TRBJ2-7,TRBV4-2,CASSQALDSSYEQYF,TGTGCCAGCAGCCAAGCCCTGGACAGCTCCTACGAGCAGTACTTC
TRBD2,few,TRBJ2-7,TRBV2,CASSEAPGTSTYEQYF,TGTGCCAGCAGTGAAGCTCCCGGGACTAGCACCTACGAGCAGTACTTC
TRBD1,.,TRBJ1-5,TRBV11-2,CASSLETGYGQPQHF,TGTGCCAGCAGCTTAGAGACAGGGTACGGTCAGCCCCAGCATTTT
TRBD2,.,TRBJ2-1,TRBV7-6,CASHGGALGSMHEQFF,TGTGCCAGCCACGGGGGGGCCCTTGGTAGCATGCATGAGCAGTTCTTC
.,.,TRBJ2-3,TRBV11-2,CASRLAADTQYF,TGTGCCAGCAGATTAGCGGCAGATACGCAGTATTTT
.,.,TRBJ1-4,TRBV11-2,CASGRSQAREKLFF,TGTGCCAGCGGCCGTTCCCAGGCCAGGGAAAAACTGTTTTTT